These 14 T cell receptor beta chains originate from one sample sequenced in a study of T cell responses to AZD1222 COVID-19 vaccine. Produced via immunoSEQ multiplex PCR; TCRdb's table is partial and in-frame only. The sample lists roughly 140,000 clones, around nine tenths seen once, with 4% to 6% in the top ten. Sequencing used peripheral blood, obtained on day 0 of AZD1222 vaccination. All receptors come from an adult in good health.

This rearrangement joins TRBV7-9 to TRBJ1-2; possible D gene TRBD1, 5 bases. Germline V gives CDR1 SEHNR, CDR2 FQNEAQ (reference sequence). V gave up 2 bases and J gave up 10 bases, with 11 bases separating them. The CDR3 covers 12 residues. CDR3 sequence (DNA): TGTGCCAGCAGCTTACCCAGGGCGGCCTACACCTTC. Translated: CASSLPRAAYTF.

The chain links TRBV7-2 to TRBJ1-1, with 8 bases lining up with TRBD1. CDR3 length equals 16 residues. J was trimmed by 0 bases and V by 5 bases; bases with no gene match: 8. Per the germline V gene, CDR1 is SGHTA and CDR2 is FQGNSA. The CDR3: CASSLGQGWVNTEAFF. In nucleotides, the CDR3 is TGTGCCAGCAGCCTCGGACAGGGATGGGTGAACACTGAAGCTTTCTTT.

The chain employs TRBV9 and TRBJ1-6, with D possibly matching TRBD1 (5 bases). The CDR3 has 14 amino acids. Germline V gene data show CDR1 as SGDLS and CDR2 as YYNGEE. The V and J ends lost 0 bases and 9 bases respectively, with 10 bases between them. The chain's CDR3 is CASSVDRLGSPLHF. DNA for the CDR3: TGTGCCAGCAGCGTAGACAGGCTGGGTTCACCCCTCCACTTT.

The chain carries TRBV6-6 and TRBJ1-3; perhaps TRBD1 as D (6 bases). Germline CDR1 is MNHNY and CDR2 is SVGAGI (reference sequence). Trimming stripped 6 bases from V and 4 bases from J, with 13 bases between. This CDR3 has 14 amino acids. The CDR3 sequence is CASSGQISGNTIYF. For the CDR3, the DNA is TGTGCCAGCAGCGGACAGATATCAGGAAACACCATATATTTT.

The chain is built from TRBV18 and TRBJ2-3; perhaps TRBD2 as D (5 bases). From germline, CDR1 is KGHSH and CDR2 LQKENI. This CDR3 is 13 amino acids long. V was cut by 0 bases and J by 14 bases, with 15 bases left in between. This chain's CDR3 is CASSPPLSPGRYF. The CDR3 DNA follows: TGTGCCAGCTCACCACCGCTGTCCCCGGGGAGGTATTTT.

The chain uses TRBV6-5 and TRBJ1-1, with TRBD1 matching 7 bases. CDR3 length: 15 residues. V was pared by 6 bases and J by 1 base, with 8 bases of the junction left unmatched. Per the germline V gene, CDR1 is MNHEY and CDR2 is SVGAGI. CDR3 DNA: TGTGCCAGCAGAGAGCAGGGACAGTCGAACACTGAAGCTTTCTTT. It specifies CASREQGQSNTEAFF.

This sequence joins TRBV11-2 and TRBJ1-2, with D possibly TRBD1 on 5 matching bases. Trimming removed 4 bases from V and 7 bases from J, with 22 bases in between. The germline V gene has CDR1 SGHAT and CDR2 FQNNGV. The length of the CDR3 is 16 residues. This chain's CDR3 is CASSSAVGPSARGYTF. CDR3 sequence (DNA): TGTGCCAGCAGCTCGGCGGTGGGGCCGTCCGCGCGTGGCTACACCTTC.

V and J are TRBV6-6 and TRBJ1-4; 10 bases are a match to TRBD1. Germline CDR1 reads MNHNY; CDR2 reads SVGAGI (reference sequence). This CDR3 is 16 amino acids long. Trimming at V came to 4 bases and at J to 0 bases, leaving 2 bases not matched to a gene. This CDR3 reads CASSSGTGATNEKLFF. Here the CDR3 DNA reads TGTGCCAGCAGTTCCGGGACAGGGGCAACTAATGAAAAACTGTTTTTT.

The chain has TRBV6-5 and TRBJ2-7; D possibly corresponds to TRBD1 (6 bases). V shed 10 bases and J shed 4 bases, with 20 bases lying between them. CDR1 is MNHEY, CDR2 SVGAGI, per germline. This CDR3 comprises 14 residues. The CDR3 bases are TGTGCCACCTACAGGGACCTACACTCTTACGAGCAGTACTTC. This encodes CATYRDLHSYEQYF.

As DNA, the CDR3 is TGTGCCAGCTCACCGATCGGAAACAGGGGAATCCCCGGGGAGCTGTTTTTT. Protein: CASSPIGNRGIPGELFF. V is TRBV18 and J is TRBJ2-2, with 7 nucleotides matching TRBD1. This CDR3 contains 17 residues. Germline-derived CDR1 and CDR2 are KGHSH and LQKENI. With V trimmed by 3 bases and J by 6 bases, 13 bases remained unmatched.

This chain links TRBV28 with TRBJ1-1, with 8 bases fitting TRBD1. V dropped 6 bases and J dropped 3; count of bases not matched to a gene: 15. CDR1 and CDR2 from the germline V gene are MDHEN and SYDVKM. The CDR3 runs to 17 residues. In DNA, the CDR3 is TGTGCCAGCAGCTTGGTAACGTGGGACAGGAGGGACACTGAAGCTTTCTTT. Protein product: CASSLVTWDRRDTEAFF.

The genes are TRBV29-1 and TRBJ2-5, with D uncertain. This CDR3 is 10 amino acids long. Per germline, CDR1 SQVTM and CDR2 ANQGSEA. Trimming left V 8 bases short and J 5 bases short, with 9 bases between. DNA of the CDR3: TGCAGCCCCGCCCGGGAGACCCAGTACTTC. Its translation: CSPARETQYF.

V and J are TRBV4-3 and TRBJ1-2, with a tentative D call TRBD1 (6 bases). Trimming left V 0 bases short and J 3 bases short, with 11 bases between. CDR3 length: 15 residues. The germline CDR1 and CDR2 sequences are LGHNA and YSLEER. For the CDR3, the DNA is TGCGCCAGCAGCCAAGAGGGGGCCGGATACTATGGCTACACCTTC. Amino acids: CASSQEGAGYYGYTF.

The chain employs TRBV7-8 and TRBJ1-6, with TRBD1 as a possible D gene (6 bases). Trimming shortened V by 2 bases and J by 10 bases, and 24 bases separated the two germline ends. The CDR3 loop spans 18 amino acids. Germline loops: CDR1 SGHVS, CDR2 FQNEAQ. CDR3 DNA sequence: TGTGCCAGCAGCTTAAGGGGGAGAGGTACAGGGACTCGCTCACCCCTCCACTTT. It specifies CASSLRGRGTGTRSPLHF.